This record looks at one TCR beta chain sequence and its context. What it binds is unknown. The donors were members of the validation cohort comprising roughly 130 subjects, separate from the approximately 670-subject first cohort. The germline CDR1 and CDR2 sequences are MNHNY and SVGAGI (reference sequence). CDR3 length: 16 amino acids. With V trimmed by 0 bases and J by 3 bases, 4 bases remained unmatched. This entry comes from a study of cytomegalovirus exposure and HLA in healthy donors. The wider study: A later analysis reported the same platform for the roughly 120 validation repertoires and the roughly 650 first-cohort repertoires.

Findings and limits, study-wide: Both high specificity and high sensitivity reportedly marked the classifier's diagnosis of cytomegalovirus status. The study designated 160 or so TCR beta chains cytomegalovirus-associated.

The protocol was immunoSEQ multiplex PCR, while the TCRdb copy is restricted to in-frame clones and leaves out a portion. The sample lists about 150,000 clones, 85% to 90% occurring once. The source of this sequence is a human donor in good health. The chain is built from TRBV6-6 and TRBJ1-5, with 8 bases identical to TRBD1. Specimen: PBMCs. This CDR3 reads CASSYSNRGDNQPQHF. In DNA, the CDR3 is TGTGCCAGCAGTTACTCGAACAGGGGGGACAATCAGCCCCAGCATTTT.